Listed below are T cell receptor beta chains from one sample, sequenced in a study of PD-1 blockade in classical Hodgkin lymphoma. Profiled with immunoSEQ multiplex PCR; TCRdb holds only in-frame clones, not every one. The table lists 40,000 or so clones, approximately 80% of them singletons, with approximately 10% in the top ten. The material sequenced was peripheral blood mononuclear cells (PBMCs), taken at baseline. These receptors originate from a human donor with classical Hodgkin lymphoma. The CDR3 runs from the conserved cysteine through the conserved F or W. The D gene is left open where the match is weak. Rows may omit the clone size; those that give it use once, few, many or a size class.

D gene,J gene,CDR3 length,clone size,V gene,CDR3 DNA,CDR3 protein
TRBD1,TRBJ1-1,14,.,TRBV5-1,TGCGCCAGCAGCTGGACAGGGGGCTCAACTGAAGCTTTCTTT,CASSWTGGSTEAFF
.,TRBJ2-7,13,.,TRBV28,TGTGCCAGCAGTTTTAGGGGGTCGGGGGAGCAGTACTTC,CASSFRGSGEQYF
TRBD2,TRBJ2-7,15,few,TRBV5-4,TGTGCCAGCAGCCGTGGACTAGCGGGATCCTACGAGCAGTACTTC,CASSRGLAGSYEQYF
.,TRBJ1-1,15,.,TRBV5-4,TGTGCCAGCAGCTTGGAGGGACGCATGAACACTGAAGCTTTCTTT,CASSLEGRMNTEAFF
.,TRBJ2-4,14,.,TRBV5-6,TGTGCCAGCAGCTTGGATTTTTTAGAAAACATTCAGTACTTC,CASSLDFLENIQYF
TRBD2,TRBJ2-1,15,.,TRBV28,TGTGCCAGCAGTTTCCCCCCTAGCGGAGGGGATGAGCAGTTCTTC,CASSFPPSGGDEQFF
.,TRBJ1-5,13,few,TRBV21-1,TGTGCCAGCAGCAAAGATCGGGGCCAGCCCCAGCATTTT,CASSKDRGQPQHF
.,TRBJ1-5,16,.,TRBV19,TGTGCCAGTAGTAGACCCGGGACTCAAAGCAATCAGCCCCAGCATTTT,CASSRPGTQSNQPQHF
.,TRBJ2-2,16,.,TRBV7-8,TGTGCCAGCAGCGCTTATGCAGGGCGGAACACCGGGGAGCTGTTTTTT,CASSAYAGRNTGELFF
.,TRBJ2-1,12,.,TRBV6-6,TGTGCCAGCAGCGGGGTTTGGACAGAGCAGTTCTTC,CASSGVWTEQFF
.,TRBJ1-1,17,.,TRBV9,TGTGCCAGCAGCGTAGCAGTGAGGGGGACCCCGGGGACTGAAGCTTTCTTT,CASSVAVRGTPGTEAFF
TRBD1,TRBJ1-1,15,.,TRBV10-3,TGTGCCATCAGACAGGGGAGTATCATGAACACTGAAGCTTTCTTT,CAIRQGSIMNTEAFF
.,TRBJ2-1,12,.,TRBV5-4,TGTGCCAGCAGCTTGGAAAGGGACGAGCAGTTCTTC,CASSLERDEQFF
.,TRBJ1-2,12,few,TRBV5-4,TGTGCCAGCAGCTTGGAGGGAGTTGGCTACACCTTC,CASSLEGVGYTF
.,TRBJ2-7,13,once,TRBV5-1,TGCGCCAGCAGCTTGGTTTTATTTGGCGAGCAGTACTTC,CASSLVLFGEQYF
.,TRBJ2-7,13,.,TRBV6-5,TGTGCCAGCAGTTTTAGTTGGTCCTACGAGCAGTACTTC,CASSFSWSYEQYF
.,TRBJ2-7,14,.,TRBV11-3,TGTGCCAGCAGCGCACAGGGTAGCGGCTACGAGCAGTACTTC,CASSAQGSGYEQYF
TRBD2,TRBJ2-5,13,.,TRBV5-1,TGCGCCAGCTCTGGACTAGTTGGAGAGACCCAGTACTTC,CASSGLVGETQYF
.,TRBJ2-1,15,.,TRBV29-1,TGCAGCGTTGAAGGGGACGATCCCCCCCACAATGAGCAGTTCTTC,CSVEGDDPPHNEQFF
TRBD2,TRBJ2-1,15,.,TRBV9,TGTGCCAGCAGCCCTACTAGCGGGTACCTCGATGAGCAGTTCTTC,CASSPTSGYLDEQFF
.,TRBJ2-1,15,.,TRBV15,TGTGCCACCAGCAGGCCAGGGGAAGGTGACAATGAGCAGTTCTTC,CATSRPGEGDNEQFF
.,TRBJ1-5,14,.,TRBV7-2,TGTGCCAGCAGCTTAAGGTCAGGGGAGGGGGCCCAGCATTTT,CASSLRSGEGAQHF
.,TRBJ2-3,10,.,TRBV2,TGTGCCAGATCCTCAGGAACGCAGTATTTT,CARSSGTQYF
.,TRBJ1-1,13,few,TRBV10-3,TGTGCCATCAGGGAGGGAGTCGGCACTGAAGCTTTCTTT,CAIREGVGTEAFF
TRBD2,TRBJ2-1,19,few,TRBV23-1,TGCGCCAGCAGTCAATCGCAGGCTAGCGGACGCCGGATCTACAATGAGCAGTTCTTC,CASSQSQASGRRIYNEQFF
.,TRBJ1-3,17,few,TRBV4-1,TGCGCCAGCAGCCAAGTACAGGGCATGACAGAGAGAAACACCATATATTTT,CASSQVQGMTERNTIYF
.,TRBJ1-2,14,.,TRBV30,TGTGCCTGGAGCGAGGACAGTCCCAGGGATGGCTACACCTTC,CAWSEDSPRDGYTF
.,TRBJ1-2,15,.,TRBV28,TGTGCCAGCAGTGGGCGGGACACAGAGAGGTATGGCTACACCTTC,CASSGRDTERYGYTF
.,TRBJ2-3,12,medium-sized,TRBV13,TGTGCCAGCAGCATGAGTAGCGGAACGCAGTATTTT,CASSMSSGTQYF
TRBD2,TRBJ2-5,15,.,TRBV19,TGTGCCAGTAGAGTACGACTAGCTGGGTGGGAGACCCAGTACTTC,CASRVRLAGWETQYF
.,TRBJ2-7,14,.,TRBV4-1,TGCGCCAGCAGCCAAGGGGGCATAGGGTACGAGCAGTACTTC,CASSQGGIGYEQYF
TRBD1,TRBJ1-2,15,.,TRBV28,TGTGCCAGCAGGGTGGCCGGGACAGGGGTCTATGGCTACACCTTC,CASRVAGTGVYGYTF
.,TRBJ2-2,17,.,TRBV6-4,TGTGCCAGCTGTATCCTACGGGATAGGGGAGTTTCCTGGGAGCTGTTTTTT,CASCILRDRGVSWELFF
.,TRBJ2-3,16,few,TRBV27,TGTGCCAGCAGTTTTTTCGGGTTAGTTAGCACAGATACGCAGTATTTT,CASSFFGLVSTDTQYF
TRBD2,TRBJ2-7,13,.,TRBV29-1,TGCAGCGTAAGACTAGCGGGGGACTACGAGCAGTACTTC,CSVRLAGDYEQYF
.,TRBJ1-4,14,.,TRBV7-9,TGTGCCAGCAGCTCCTCCGGGACGGACGAAAAACTGTTTTTT,CASSSSGTDEKLFF
.,TRBJ2-7,15,.,TRBV28,TGTGCCAGCAGTCTCCTCCCGGCGAGCTCCTACGAGCAGTACTTC,CASSLLPASSYEQYF
TRBD1,TRBJ2-1,13,.,TRBV6-5,TGTGCCACCGACAGGGGGGAGAGCAATGAGCAGTTCTTC,CATDRGESNEQFF
.,TRBJ1-1,13,.,TRBV19,TGTGCCAGTAGTTCTGACTTGAACACTGAAGCTTTCTTT,CASSSDLNTEAFF
.,TRBJ1-2,14,.,TRBV18,TGTGCCAGCTCACCACCGTTGGCTAACTATGGCTACACCTTC,CASSPPLANYGYTF
.,TRBJ2-1,11,.,TRBV7-9,TGTGCCAGCAGCACCGGGACAGAGCAGTTCTTC,CASSTGTEQFF
.,TRBJ2-6,16,few,TRBV29-1,TGCAGCGTTGGGGGGACGGCACGCTCTGGGGCCAACGTCCTGACTTTC,CSVGGTARSGANVLTF
.,TRBJ2-7,13,.,TRBV2,TGTGCCAGCAGTCGGGACATGGAGGACGAGCAGTACTTC,CASSRDMEDEQYF
.,TRBJ2-7,14,.,TRBV9,TGTGCCAGCGGAGGTGGGGGAGTGTTTTCCGAGCAGTACTTC,CASGGGGVFSEQYF
.,TRBJ2-2,15,.,TRBV4-3,TGCGCCAGCAGCCCTTTTTGGAGAAAAGTTGGGGAGCTGTTTTTT,CASSPFWRKVGELFF
TRBD2,TRBJ2-7,14,.,TRBV9,TGTGCCAGCAGCATGGGACTAGCGGACTACGAGCAGTACTTC,CASSMGLADYEQYF
TRBD1,TRBJ1-1,14,few,TRBV6-6,TGTGCCAGCAGTTTCACAGGGGCCGGAGCTGAAGCTTTCTTT,CASSFTGAGAEAFF
.,TRBJ2-5,13,.,TRBV11-3,TGTGCCAGCAGCCCGACACCGCGAGAGACCCAGTACTTC,CASSPTPRETQYF
.,TRBJ1-4,15,.,TRBV9,TGTGCCAGCAGCGCCCAGGGATGGTACGGTGAAAAACTGTTTTTT,CASSAQGWYGEKLFF
.,TRBJ1-3,13,.,TRBV6-5,TGTGCCAGCAGTTACTGGGAAGGAAACACCATATATTTT,CASSYWEGNTIYF
.,TRBJ2-3,16,.,TRBV7-8,TGTGCCAGCAGCTTAAGGGACCTCCTATCAGTAGATACGCAGTATTTT,CASSLRDLLSVDTQYF
TRBD1,TRBJ2-2,14,.,TRBV6-1,TGTGCCAGCAGTCCACAGGGGGCGACCGGGGAGCTGTTTTTT,CASSPQGATGELFF
.,TRBJ2-7,12,.,TRBV28,TGTGCCAGCAGGCAGGGGAGAGACGAGCAGTACTTC,CASRQGRDEQYF
.,TRBJ1-6,15,.,TRBV7-9,TGTGCCAGCAGCCCCGGGACCGTTGCTAATTCACCCCTCCACTTT,CASSPGTVANSPLHF
.,TRBJ2-7,15,few,TRBV6-1,TGTGCCAGCACCTTCCCCAGCGGAGCTTCCTACGAGCAGTACTTC,CASTFPSGASYEQYF
TRBD2,TRBJ2-1,15,once,TRBV11-3,TGTGCCAGCAGAATAGCGGGAGTCTCCTACAATGAGCAGTTCTTC,CASRIAGVSYNEQFF
TRBD2,TRBJ2-7,14,.,TRBV19,TGTGCCAGTAGTGATACAGCGGGAGTCTACGAGCAGTACTTC,CASSDTAGVYEQYF
.,TRBJ2-3,14,.,TRBV6-5,TGTGCCAGCTCATTCCGGGTAAACACAGATACGCAGTATTTT,CASSFRVNTDTQYF
TRBD1,TRBJ1-2,13,.,TRBV10-3,TGTGCCATCAGTGGCCCGGGACAGTCTGGCTACACCTTC,CAISGPGQSGYTF
.,TRBJ2-7,10,.,TRBV10-2,TGCGCCAGCAGGGATGCCGAGCAGTACTTC,CASRDAEQYF